This T cell receptor (beta chain) was found in a study of lymphopenia after photon versus proton radiotherapy. Produced via immunoSEQ multiplex PCR; TCRdb's table is partial and in-frame only. Seen here are more than 20,000 clones, approximately 80% observed once, and the top ten hold roughly 24%. The CDR3 loop spans 15 amino acids. Germline V gives CDR1 MNHEY, CDR2 SMNVEV (reference sequence). Losses at the gene ends were 6 bases for V and 6 bases for J; bases not matched to a gene: 7. On this clone: The antigen is undetermined.

Study-wide findings and caveats: Better survival with proton therapy was suggested as possible, not demonstrated. Post-nadir TCR diversity decline inversely tracked overall survival among those who died. Photon-treated patients lost naive T cells and TCR diversity; proton-treated stayed stable.

This sample comprised peripheral blood, obtained from a patient treated with photon-based radiotherapy. The rearrangement uses TRBV27 and TRBJ1-4, with 10 bases identical to TRBD1. This TCR came from a man aged 40-49 years with gastric cancer. CDR3 bases: TGTGCCAGCAGGTTGACAGGGGGCGCATATGAAAAACTGTTTTTT. Translation: CASRLTGGAYEKLFF.